These T cell receptor beta chains were read from a single sample in a study of blood T cells in healthy people across ages. One entry per CDR3 protein, called by TCRdb with MiXCR from the 5' RACE reads. Of some 760,000 distinct CDR3 sequences in the sample, around 25% were seen once. These same data were also listed under a study on T cells of mothers and their children.

Sequencing was carried out using blood. The receptors were sampled from a boy aged 5-17 years in good health. Each CDR3 is given without its conserved first and last residue.

v_call: TRBV20-1
j_call: TRBJ2-1
cdr3_aa: SARDRRGLLNEQF

v_call: TRBV7-2
j_call: TRBJ2-5
cdr3_aa: ASSLVIQETQY

v_call: TRBV3-1
j_call: TRBJ2-7
cdr3_aa: ASSLAAAYEQY

v_call: TRBV7-2
j_call: TRBJ2-2
cdr3_aa: ASSPTSSLGTGELF

v_call: TRBV20-1
j_call: TRBJ2-6
cdr3_aa: SATKPGGANVLT

v_call: TRBV27
j_call: TRBJ2-7
cdr3_aa: ASSLSWGTGGPAAYEQY

v_call: TRBV7-2
j_call: TRBJ2-1
cdr3_aa: ASSLIQGSSYNEQF

v_call: TRBV6-5
j_call: TRBJ1-1
cdr3_aa: ASSSDYLGTEAF

v_call: TRBV28
j_call: TRBJ2-5
cdr3_aa: ATKGQETQY

v_call: TRBV27
j_call: -
cdr3_aa: ASSGLRGGHIETQY

v_call: TRBV7-2
j_call: TRBJ2-3
cdr3_aa: ASRDNRGLADTQY

v_call: TRBV29-1
j_call: TRBJ2-7
cdr3_aa: SLTLTAAYEQY

v_call: TRBV7-9
j_call: TRBJ2-1
cdr3_aa: ASSDIAGRGIYNEQF

v_call: TRBV20-1
j_call: TRBJ1-2
cdr3_aa: SAGPVRGNYGYT

v_call: TRBV11-2
j_call: TRBJ1-3
cdr3_aa: ASSLDRRTNTIY

v_call: TRBV7-2
j_call: TRBJ2-3
cdr3_aa: ASSDVEGDTQY

v_call: TRBV7-3
j_call: TRBJ1-1
cdr3_aa: ASSRKRSTEAF

v_call: TRBV15
j_call: TRBJ2-5
cdr3_aa: ATSNNGEEGETQY

v_call: TRBV3-1
j_call: TRBJ2-1
cdr3_aa: ASSHRDRSGNEQF

v_call: TRBV7-2
j_call: TRBJ2-1
cdr3_aa: ASSIGSSYNEQF

v_call: TRBV20-1
j_call: TRBJ2-3
cdr3_aa: SARAPRGLAGTDTQY

v_call: TRBV28
j_call: TRBJ2-7
cdr3_aa: ASSLSGSPYEQY

v_call: TRBV28
j_call: TRBJ1-2
cdr3_aa: ASSLFTGGNYGYT

v_call: TRBV7-9
j_call: TRBJ2-1
cdr3_aa: ASKDSSSYNEQF